This record looks at one T cell receptor beta chain sequence and its context. The antigen this receptor binds is unknown. No quality values exist for individual bases; no much larger clone is one base distant. The immunoSEQ Assay, a bias-controlled multiplex PCR, was used to amplify TCRbeta CDR3 regions from genomic DNA. On the authors' methods: The number of nucleated cells in each sample was estimated by amplification of reference gene primers within the assay. To quantify the absolute abundance of each unique TCRbeta CDR3 rearrangement, sequence reads were collapsed and filtered. For each sample, productive Simpson clonality was calculated as the square root of Simpson's diversity index over productive rearrangements. This immuneACCESS table, as held by TCRdb, lists in-frame sequences with V and J called but not all clones. Of the missing ones, under half trace to an unresolved V gene in checked studies; the others have no known cause. V and J calls and clone size are as listed in that table; D and trimming were resolved from the DNA. The sample has about 260,000 clones on record, around 90% of them singletons. 9.5% to 13% of the sample is in the top ten clones.

This specimen comes from a study of blood T cell repertoires in COVID-19 (dated by TCRdb to about 2020). For the study in its entirety: The collaborator samples originated in the United States, Italy and Spain and spanned the acute and convalescent phases of COVID-19. The prospective study material was composed of cDNA or gDNA derived from T cells, B-cell-depleted T cells, or PBMCs. Subjects who had been exposed to COVID-19, were actively infected with it, or had recovered from it provided the deeply sampled blood TCRbeta repertoires that made up the dataset. A freely available public database, intended as a resource for researchers studying the immune response to SARS-CoV-2, is where the repertoires were released. The samples were drawn from two sources: the first 160 participants of the ongoing ImmuneRACE study, and fewer than 1,500 subjects contributed by 6 global collaborators. The sample metadata nearly always contained a de-identified subject ID, COVID-19 status, age in years and sex. Where available, HLA class I and class II types were obtained from metadata supplied by the sample provider rather than from assay-based typing.

Overall results and qualifications from the work: Clinical and demographic metadata were provided uncurated, with the amount varying by source and participant.

Its CDR3 holds 17 amino acids, cysteine through phenylalanine. The sequence is cut down to CDR3 DNA, 51 bases in frame from base 1. Trimmed from V: 6 bases; trimmed from J: 4 bases; junction bases lacking a gene match: 17. The CDR1 and CDR2 encoded by the germline V gene (reference sequence) are GTSNPN and SVGIG. One collaborating source in Seattle enrolled patients during active infection and followed them longitudinally through the course of disease. Whole blood was collected in K2EDTA tubes by collaborating institutions according to the institutions' own protocols. Collaborator samples were shipped for TCRbeta analysis as frozen whole blood, isolated PBMCs, or DNA extracted from either sample type.

The chain is made from TRBV30 and TRBJ1-3, with 8 central nucleotides matching TRBD1. This sequence was found in a woman in her 70s with COVID-19, enrolled during active disease. Specimen: peripheral blood. The CDR3 corresponds to CACGTGLDTLEGNTIYF. The DNA reads TGTGCCTGCGGGACAGGCTTAGACACTTTGGAGGGAAACACCATATATTTT.